Here is one T cell receptor beta chain with its context. The antigen is undetermined. The source of the sample is a study of tumor-infiltrating lymphocytes in primary liver carcinoma. Study as a whole: The cohort consisted of patients whose primary liver carcinoma was surgically resected. Regarding the study as a whole: Lower overlap was observed for tumor-adjacent and tumor-blood pairs relative to tumor region pairs.

Constant-region priming of approximately 500 ng total RNA yielded TCR beta cDNA. Each TCR beta library was derived from three nested multiplex PCR rounds that employed slightly modified ARM-PCR. MiXCR, run by TCRdb on the multiplex PCR reads, gives a single entry per CDR3 protein. Counted here are more than 150,000 distinct CDR3 sequences, approximately 60% occurring once; the ten biggest clones make up 72%. The researchers obtained blood RNA from unsorted whole blood and also extracted germline DNA. Around 4.1 milliliters of peripheral blood were collected before surgery. Sample: peripheral blood. This sequence originates from a man in his forties with primary liver carcinoma and hepatitis B virus infection.

The CDR3 loop reads CASSHSGLAVQETQYF. The CDR3 nucleotides read TGTGCCAGCAGTCATTCAGGGCTAGCGGTACAAGAGACCCAGTACTTC. The chain joins TRBV6-6 to TRBJ2-5, with 7 bases aligning to TRBD2. V gave up 5 bases and J gave up 2 bases; unmatched junction bases: 11. The CDR3 contains 16 residues. Germline V lookup: CDR1 MNHNY, CDR2 SVGAGI (reference sequence).